This TCR beta chain was observed in a study of blood T cell repertoires in COVID-19. In the authors' methods: Amplification of reference gene primers was used by the study to estimate nucleated cell counts. Sequenced by immunoSEQ multiplex PCR; TCRdb stores in-frame clones only, minus some. D and trimming were read from the DNA, whereas the V and J calls and clone size are those reported in that table. The sample lists fewer than 200,000 clones, approximately 84% occurring once. Patients from Seattle were sampled longitudinally, starting during active infection. This receptor was identified in a woman between 50 and 59 years old with COVID-19, enrolled during active disease. The sequenced material came from peripheral blood.

CDR3 coding DNA: TGTGCCAGCAGCCCCCAGGGGTTAAACACCGGGGAGCTGTTTTTT. Its protein is CASSPQGLNTGELFF. The chain carries TRBV2 and TRBJ2-2; a possible D gene is TRBD1 (6 bases). The CDR3 loop spans 15 amino acids. V was trimmed by 6 bases and J by 2 bases, leaving 13 bases between them. The germline CDR1 and CDR2 sequences are SNHLY and FYNNEI.